These T cell receptor beta chains were read from a single sample in a study of T cells in narcolepsy. Generated by immunoSEQ multiplex PCR, the TCRdb table keeps only in-frame clones and is missing some. Among about 26,000 clones listed, about four fifths were seen once. The source material was memory (CD45RA-) CD4+ T cells from blood. The source is a human donor in good health. The CDR3 runs from the conserved cysteine through the conserved F or W. A D gene is named only where the DNA matches it firmly. Clone size appears in some rows only: once, few, many, or a class for an expanded clone.

v_call	clone_size	d_call	j_call	cdr3_nt	cdr3_aa
TRBV6-5	NA	NA	TRBJ1-1	TGTGCCAGCAGTGAGAGAGATATGAACACTGAAGCTTTCTTT	CASSERDMNTEAFF
TRBV6-1	NA	TRBD1	TRBJ2-7	TGTGCCAGCAGTGAAGCGATGACAGGGTTGCGGGAGCAGTACTTC	CASSEAMTGLREQYF
TRBV4-2	NA	TRBD2	TRBJ2-3	TGTGCCAGCAGCCAAGTCCGAAGCGGGGGGGCTATGGATACGCAGTATTTT	CASSQVRSGGAMDTQYF
TRBV9	NA	TRBD2	TRBJ2-3	TGTGCCAGCAGCGTAGTGGGTCCAGCGGGGGGTGATACGCAGTATTTT	CASSVVGPAGGDTQYF
TRBV7-2	NA	NA	TRBJ2-5	TGTGCCAGCAGCCTTCCTCCAGTAGAGACCCAGTACTTC	CASSLPPVETQYF
TRBV2	NA	TRBD1	TRBJ2-6	TGTGCCAGCAGGGGTACAGGGGGCGCAAGCTCTGGGGCCAACGTCCTGACTTTC	CASRGTGGASSGANVLTF
TRBV5-1	NA	NA	TRBJ1-2	TGCGCCAGCAGTGTCGGGAAAAACTATGGCTACACCTTC	CASSVGKNYGYTF
TRBV4-1	NA	TRBD1	TRBJ1-6	TGCGCCAGCAGCCAAGGGGACAGGGAGAATTCACCCCTCCACTTT	CASSQGDRENSPLHF
TRBV7-8	once	TRBD2	TRBJ2-5	TGTGCCAGCAGCTTGACTAGCGGTTATCAAGAGACCCAGTACTTC	CASSLTSGYQETQYF
TRBV6-6	NA	TRBD1	TRBJ2-3	TGTGCCAGCAACCGGGACAGGGATACAGATACGCAGTATTTT	CASNRDRDTDTQYF
TRBV4-3	once	NA	TRBJ1-2	TGCGCCAGCAGCCAAGTGGTTTTCTATGGCTACACCTTC	CASSQVVFYGYTF
TRBV9	NA	TRBD2	TRBJ2-1	TGTGCCAGCAGCGTATCTGGACTAGCGGGAGGGCTTAGCTCCTACAATGAGCAGTTCTTC	CASSVSGLAGGLSSYNEQFF
TRBV5-6	NA	NA	TRBJ2-7	TGTGCCAGCAGCTTTCTTCAGGGCATCGTCTACGAGCAGTACTTC	CASSFLQGIVYEQYF
TRBV30	NA	NA	TRBJ1-6	TGTGCCTGGAGTCCAGGGGAGAATTCACCCCTCCACTTT	CAWSPGENSPLHF
TRBV5-1	NA	TRBD1	TRBJ2-2	TGCGCCAGCAGCCCAGGGGACAGGAAGCCCGGGGAGCTGTTTTTT	CASSPGDRKPGELFF
TRBV7-2	NA	TRBD1	TRBJ2-7	TGTGCCAGCAGCTCCTCGACAGGGGGCGAGCAGTACTTC	CASSSSTGGEQYF
TRBV25-1	NA	TRBD1	TRBJ1-1	TGTGCCAGCAGGGCTCGACAGGGAATGAACACTGAAGCTTTCTTT	CASRARQGMNTEAFF
TRBV18	NA	NA	TRBJ1-1	TGTGCCAGCTCACCACCGGTGGAAAGGGGCACTGAAGCTTTCTTT	CASSPPVERGTEAFF
TRBV5-4	NA	NA	TRBJ1-2	TGTGCCAGCAGCTTGGGGGGGATAGTCTATGGCTACACCTTC	CASSLGGIVYGYTF
TRBV5-1	NA	NA	TRBJ2-2	TGCGCCAGCAGCTCGCTCCAAGCCGAGGAGCTGTTTTTT	CASSSLQAEELFF
TRBV30	NA	NA	TRBJ1-3	TGTGCCTGGAGACCGGCCCATCGGTCAGGAAACACCATATATTTT	CAWRPAHRSGNTIYF
TRBV27	NA	NA	TRBJ2-7	TGTGCCAGCAGTCCAGGACAGACTCTATACGAGCAGTACTTC	CASSPGQTLYEQYF
TRBV6-5	NA	TRBD2	TRBJ2-5	TGTGCCAGCAGTTCGGCAGCGGGGTATTCAGGAGAGACCCAGTACTTC	CASSSAAGYSGETQYF
TRBV5-7	NA	NA	TRBJ2-1	TGTGCCAGCAGCCCCGCCGTCCCCACATCCGGGGACCCGTTCTTC	CASSPAVPTSGDPFF
TRBV7-2	NA	NA	TRBJ1-1	TGTGCCAGCAGCCCCGTCGTAGGCCGGAACACTGAAGCTTTCTTT	CASSPVVGRNTEAFF
TRBV5-1	NA	NA	TRBJ1-2	TGCGCCAGCAGCTTGGACGGGGGCCAGGGCTACACCTTC	CASSLDGGQGYTF
TRBV5-5	once	TRBD1	TRBJ1-5	TGTGCCAGCAGCTTGTTCGGACAGGGGGCAAGCAATCAGCCCCAGCATTTT	CASSLFGQGASNQPQHF
TRBV6-5	NA	NA	TRBJ1-6	TGTGCCAGCAGATCAGGGTGGGGGAGTAATTCACCCCTCCACTTT	CASRSGWGSNSPLHF
TRBV5-6	NA	NA	TRBJ1-1	TGTGCCAGCAGCCTTTCGCCGGTCACTGAAGCTTTCTTT	CASSLSPVTEAFF
TRBV29-1	few	TRBD1	TRBJ1-2	TGCAGCGTTGCTACAGGGGGTGGCTACACCTTC	CSVATGGGYTF
TRBV19	NA	TRBD1	TRBJ1-5	TGTGCCAGTAGTCAGGGACAGGTGGGCAATCAGCCCCAGCATTTT	CASSQGQVGNQPQHF
TRBV27	NA	NA	TRBJ2-5	TGTGCCAGCAGTCCTGAGAACGAGCAAGAGACCCAGTACTTC	CASSPENEQETQYF
TRBV7-2	NA	NA	TRBJ2-7	TGTGCCAGCAGTTCTAGTCAGGGGTTTGCTACCTACGAGCAGTACTTC	CASSSSQGFATYEQYF
TRBV2	NA	NA	TRBJ1-2	TGTGCCAGCAGTGGGGGGGAGACTTCTGGCTACACCTTC	CASSGGETSGYTF
TRBV7-2	once	NA	TRBJ1-2	TGTGCCAGCAGCTTAGGTGCAGGAGGTAACTATGGCTACACCTTC	CASSLGAGGNYGYTF
TRBV18	NA	NA	TRBJ2-3	TGTGCCAGCTCACCAAACGTGGGGGATACGCAGTATTTT	CASSPNVGDTQYF
TRBV27	few	NA	TRBJ1-5	TGTGCCAGCAGTCTCTACAGGGCGCAGAATCAGCCCCAGCATTTT	CASSLYRAQNQPQHF
TRBV10-1	NA	NA	TRBJ1-2	TGCGCCAGCAGAGGACACGGTGCCTATGGCTACACCTTC	CASRGHGAYGYTF
TRBV10-3	few	NA	TRBJ1-2	TGTGCCATCAGTGAGGGAGTAGGGGTAAAGGGCTACACCTTC	CAISEGVGVKGYTF